This TCR beta chain was recovered during a study of Graves' ophthalmopathy and Graves' hyperthyroidism. As for the study in general: Samples of peripheral blood were obtained at initial diagnosis, prior to treatment of any kind.

As the template, RNA transcripts were used to amplify TCR beta CDR3 regions. An initial RT-PCR round employing HTBI primers preceded a second-round multiplex PCR. In TCRdb, the multiplex PCR reads were re-called with MiXCR into one record per CDR3 protein. The sample includes under 800,000 distinct CDR3 sequences, 22% seen only once; the top ten take approximately 7.7%. This clonotype was found many times. The length of the CDR3 is 13 residues. The germline V gene has CDR1 SGHTA and CDR2 FQGNSA. The V and J ends lost 6 bases and 2 bases respectively, with 8 bases between them. Hyperthyroidism was classified as stable if no ophthalmopathy occurred within 18 months of follow-up. Excluded: other autoimmune disease, uncontrolled infection, pregnancy or lactation. Clinical symptoms, serum thyroxine, TRAb, thyroid ultrasound and orbital computed tomography were relied on for diagnosis.

The sequence was collected from a woman under 30 with stable Graves' hyperthyroidism. Some clones in this sample may be carry-over from other donors' samples. The sequencing input was peripheral blood. The J gene is TRBJ1-5, the V gene TRBV7-2; D perhaps matches TRBD1 (6 bases). The CDR3 nucleotides are TGTGCCAGCAGTGACAGGCGCAATCAGCCCCAGCATTTT. Protein product: CASSDRRNQPQHF.